One and the same sample provided the 2 T cell receptor beta chains below, sequenced in a study of T cell changes during pregnancy in multiple sclerosis. Only in-frame clones appear in the TCRdb table, and some are missing; sequencing was by immunoSEQ multiplex PCR. The sample shows about 27,000 clones, 75% to 90% of them seen only once. This specimen consisted of CD8+ T cells from peripheral blood mononuclear cells, obtained in the second trimester of pregnancy. The source of these receptors is a female donor with multiple sclerosis, enrolled in a pregnancy study.

J is TRBJ2-2 and V is TRBV29-1; no clear D gene. V lost 4 bases and J 1 base, leaving 4 bases between the germline ends. Germline V gives CDR1 SQVTM, CDR2 ANQGSEA. The CDR3 spans 12 residues. CDR3 in DNA: TGCAGCGTTGTCGGGAACACCGGGGAGCTGTTTTTT. Translating gives CSVVGNTGELFF.

This chain connects TRBV5-5 to TRBJ1-2; D remains ambiguous. The CDR3 has 13 amino acids. The V and J ends lost 2 bases and 4 bases respectively, with 9 bases between them. Germline V lookup: CDR1 SGHKS, CDR2 YYEKEE (reference sequence). Here the CDR3 reads CASSFSSLYGYTF. The CDR3, as DNA: TGTGCCAGCAGCTTTTCTTCACTCTATGGCTACACCTTC.